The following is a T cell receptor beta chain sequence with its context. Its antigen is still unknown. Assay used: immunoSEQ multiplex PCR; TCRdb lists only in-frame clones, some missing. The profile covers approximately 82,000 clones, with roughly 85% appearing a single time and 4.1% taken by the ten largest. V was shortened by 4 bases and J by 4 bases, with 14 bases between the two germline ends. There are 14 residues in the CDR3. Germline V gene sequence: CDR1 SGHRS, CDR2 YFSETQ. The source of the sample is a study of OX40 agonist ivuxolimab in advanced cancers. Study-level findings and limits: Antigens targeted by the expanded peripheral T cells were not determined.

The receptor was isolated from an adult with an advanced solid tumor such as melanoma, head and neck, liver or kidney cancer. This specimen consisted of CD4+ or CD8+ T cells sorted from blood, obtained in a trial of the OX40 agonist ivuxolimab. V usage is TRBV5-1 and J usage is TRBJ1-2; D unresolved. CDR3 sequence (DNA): TGCGCCAGCAGCCCCGAGTTTCAGGTCTATGGCTACACCTTC. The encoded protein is CASSPEFQVYGYTF.